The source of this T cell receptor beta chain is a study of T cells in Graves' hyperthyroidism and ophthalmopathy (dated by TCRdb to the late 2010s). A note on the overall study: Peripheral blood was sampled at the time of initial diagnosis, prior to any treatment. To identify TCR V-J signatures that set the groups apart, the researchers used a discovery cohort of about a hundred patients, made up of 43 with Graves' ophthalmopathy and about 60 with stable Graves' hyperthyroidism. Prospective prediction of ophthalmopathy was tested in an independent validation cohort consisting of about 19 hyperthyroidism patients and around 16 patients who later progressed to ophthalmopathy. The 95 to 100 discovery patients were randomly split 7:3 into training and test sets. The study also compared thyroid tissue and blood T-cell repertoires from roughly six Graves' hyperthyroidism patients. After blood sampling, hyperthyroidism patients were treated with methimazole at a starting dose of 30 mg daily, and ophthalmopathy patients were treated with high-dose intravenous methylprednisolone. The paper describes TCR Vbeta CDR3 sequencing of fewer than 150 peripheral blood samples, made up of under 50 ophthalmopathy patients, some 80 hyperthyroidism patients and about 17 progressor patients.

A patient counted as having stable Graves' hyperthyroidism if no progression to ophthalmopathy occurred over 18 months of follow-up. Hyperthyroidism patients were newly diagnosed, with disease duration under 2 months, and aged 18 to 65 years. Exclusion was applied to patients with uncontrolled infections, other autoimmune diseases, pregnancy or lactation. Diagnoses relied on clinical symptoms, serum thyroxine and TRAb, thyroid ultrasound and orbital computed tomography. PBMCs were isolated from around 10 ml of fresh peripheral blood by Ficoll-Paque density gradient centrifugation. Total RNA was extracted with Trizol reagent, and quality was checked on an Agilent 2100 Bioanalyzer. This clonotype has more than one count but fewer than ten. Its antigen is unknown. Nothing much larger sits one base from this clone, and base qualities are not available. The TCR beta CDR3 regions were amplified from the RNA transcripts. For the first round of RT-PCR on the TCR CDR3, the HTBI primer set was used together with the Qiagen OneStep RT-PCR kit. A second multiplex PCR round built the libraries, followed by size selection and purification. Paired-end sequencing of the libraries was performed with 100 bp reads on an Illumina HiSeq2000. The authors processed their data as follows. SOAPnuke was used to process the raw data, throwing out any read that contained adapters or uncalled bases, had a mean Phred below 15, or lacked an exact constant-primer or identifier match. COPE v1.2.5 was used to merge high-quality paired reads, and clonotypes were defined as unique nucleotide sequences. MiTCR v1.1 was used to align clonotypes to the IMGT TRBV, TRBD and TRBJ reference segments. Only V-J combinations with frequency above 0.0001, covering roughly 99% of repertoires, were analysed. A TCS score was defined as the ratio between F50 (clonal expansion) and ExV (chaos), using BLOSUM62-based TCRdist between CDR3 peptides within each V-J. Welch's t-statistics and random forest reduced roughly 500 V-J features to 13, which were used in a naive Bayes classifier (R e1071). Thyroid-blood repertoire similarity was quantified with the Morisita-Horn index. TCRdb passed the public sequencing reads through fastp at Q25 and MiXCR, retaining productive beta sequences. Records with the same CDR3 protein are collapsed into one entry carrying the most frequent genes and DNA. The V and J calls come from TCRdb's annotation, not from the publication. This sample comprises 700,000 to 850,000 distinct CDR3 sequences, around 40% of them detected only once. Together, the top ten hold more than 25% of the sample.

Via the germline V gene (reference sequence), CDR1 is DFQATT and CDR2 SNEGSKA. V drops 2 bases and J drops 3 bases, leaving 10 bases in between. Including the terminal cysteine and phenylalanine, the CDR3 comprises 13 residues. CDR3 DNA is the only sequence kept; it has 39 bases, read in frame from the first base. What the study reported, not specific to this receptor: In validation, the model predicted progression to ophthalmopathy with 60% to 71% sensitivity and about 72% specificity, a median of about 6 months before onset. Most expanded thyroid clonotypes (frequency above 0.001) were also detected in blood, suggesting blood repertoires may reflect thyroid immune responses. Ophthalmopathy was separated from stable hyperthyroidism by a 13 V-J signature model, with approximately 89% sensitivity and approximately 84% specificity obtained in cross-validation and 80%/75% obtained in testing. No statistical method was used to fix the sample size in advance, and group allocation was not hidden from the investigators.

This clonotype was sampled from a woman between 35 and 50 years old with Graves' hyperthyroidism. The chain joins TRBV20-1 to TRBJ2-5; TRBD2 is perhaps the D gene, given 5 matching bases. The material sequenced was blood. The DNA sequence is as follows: TGCAGTGCTAGATTGCCGGGGAAAGAGACCCAGTACTTC. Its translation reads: CSARLPGKETQYF.